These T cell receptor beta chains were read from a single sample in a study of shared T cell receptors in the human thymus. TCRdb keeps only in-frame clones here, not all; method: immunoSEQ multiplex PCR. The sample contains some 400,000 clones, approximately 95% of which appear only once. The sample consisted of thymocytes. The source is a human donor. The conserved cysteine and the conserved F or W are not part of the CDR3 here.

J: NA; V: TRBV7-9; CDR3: ASSLGSGGLYEQY
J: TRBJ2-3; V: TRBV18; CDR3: ASSPTSGSTDTQY
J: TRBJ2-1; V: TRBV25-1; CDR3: ASSAPMGSGDYNEQF
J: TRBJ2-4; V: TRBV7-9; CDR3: ASSLGVDYKNIQY
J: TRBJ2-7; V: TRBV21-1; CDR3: ASSKKPASGRAVYEQY
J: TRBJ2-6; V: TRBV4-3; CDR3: ASSQELAGAGANVLT
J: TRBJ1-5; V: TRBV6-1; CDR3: ASSEERGRNQPQH
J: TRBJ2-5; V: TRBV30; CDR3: AWSFPRRLARRSGTQY
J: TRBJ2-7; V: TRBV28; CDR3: ASRWTGLSSYEQY
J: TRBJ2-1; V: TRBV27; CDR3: ASTRLAGGSCNEQF
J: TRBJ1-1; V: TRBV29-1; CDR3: TSSMNTEAF
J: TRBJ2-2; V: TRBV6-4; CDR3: ASSGRDSPNTGELF
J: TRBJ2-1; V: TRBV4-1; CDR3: ASSPYGGGRDNEQF
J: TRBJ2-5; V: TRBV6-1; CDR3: ASSGRGQGYQETQY
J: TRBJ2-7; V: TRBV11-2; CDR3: ASSLNPPDRRSYEQY
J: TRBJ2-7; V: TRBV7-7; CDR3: ASTGDPH
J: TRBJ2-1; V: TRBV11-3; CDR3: ASSYTEKPGSPINEQF
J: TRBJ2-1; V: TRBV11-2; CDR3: ASSLRTWRGYNEQF
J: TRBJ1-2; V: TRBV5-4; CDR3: ASSLDIKYT
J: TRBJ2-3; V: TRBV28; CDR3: ANRDRVTDTQY
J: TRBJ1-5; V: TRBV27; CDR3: ASSLGTGNQPQH
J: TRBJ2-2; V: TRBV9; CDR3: ASNPSAGGPTGELF
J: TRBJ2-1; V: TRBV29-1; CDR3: SVVIIGTGRSPGQF
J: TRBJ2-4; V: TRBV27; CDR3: ASYSQGAKNIQH
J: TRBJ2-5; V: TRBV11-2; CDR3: ASSDRDRDQETQY
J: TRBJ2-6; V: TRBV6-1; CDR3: ASSVRTGYPGANVLT
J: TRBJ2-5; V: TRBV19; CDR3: ASSDTSQGRQETQY
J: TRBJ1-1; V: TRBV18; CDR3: ASSPPVGNTEAF
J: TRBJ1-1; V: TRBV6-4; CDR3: ANPKRAVNTEAF
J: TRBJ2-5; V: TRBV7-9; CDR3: ASSLDQRESSMETQY
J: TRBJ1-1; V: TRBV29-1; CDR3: SAQNTEAF
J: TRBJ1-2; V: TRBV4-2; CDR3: ASSPRTGGLYGYT
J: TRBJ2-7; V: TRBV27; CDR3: ASSVTGGGEQY
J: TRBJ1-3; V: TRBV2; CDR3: AGFPLPSLGRRNTIY
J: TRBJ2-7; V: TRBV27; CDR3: ASVPNRGSSYEQY
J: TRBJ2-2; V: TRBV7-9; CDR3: ASSLAASGGPGELF
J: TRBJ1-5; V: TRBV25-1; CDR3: ASSESGGWNQPQH
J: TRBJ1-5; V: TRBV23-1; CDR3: ASSPRPGQSYQPQH
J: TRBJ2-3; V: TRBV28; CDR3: ASSFYWGHPTDTQY
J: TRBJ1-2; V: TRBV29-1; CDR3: SVEDETGWDYGYT
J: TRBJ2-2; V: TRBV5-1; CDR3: ASSLAGTGGTGELF
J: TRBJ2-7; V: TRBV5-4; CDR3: ASSFGGGPSYEQY
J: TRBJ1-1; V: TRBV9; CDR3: ASSAFFGPPNTEAF
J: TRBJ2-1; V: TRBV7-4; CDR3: ASSRKWGSGSKSYNEQF
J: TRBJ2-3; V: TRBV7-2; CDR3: ASSPLPGNAADTQY
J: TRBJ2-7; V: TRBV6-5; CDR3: ASTNRGQSPLEKD
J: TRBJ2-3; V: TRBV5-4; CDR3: ASSSLEGGGPDTQY
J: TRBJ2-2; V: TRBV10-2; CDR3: ASSESFSPRGTGELF
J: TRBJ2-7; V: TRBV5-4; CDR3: ASSTYRLATQREQY
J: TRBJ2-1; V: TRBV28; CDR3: ASSLTEDISYNEQF